The 23 T cell receptor beta chains given below trace back to one sample, sequenced in a study of T cell changes during pregnancy in multiple sclerosis (dated by TCRdb to the late 2010s). Libraries were made using the immunoSEQ multiplex PCR assay. The clones in this table, taken by TCRdb from immuneACCESS, are in-frame only. Not every clone is retained; where verified, under half of the shortfall comes from an unresolved V gene, and the cause of the rest is unknown. This sample comprises approximately 50,000 clones, roughly 90% of them detected only once. The top ten constitute just over 0.55% of the sample. Sequenced material: CD4+ T cells from peripheral blood mononuclear cells, taken after pregnancy. These receptors all stem from a female donor with multiple sclerosis, enrolled in a pregnancy study.

The chain has TRBV29-1 and TRBJ2-1; D may be TRBD2 (9 bases). The CDR3 sequence is 16 residues long. The germline CDR1 and CDR2 sequences are SQVTM and ANQGSEA. Trimming stripped 5 bases from V and 7 bases from J, with 24 bases between. CDR3 sequence (DNA): TGCAGCGTTCACAGGGGGGGAGCGGGAGGTCGTAATGAGCAGTTCTTC. It codes for CSVHRGGAGGRNEQFF.

The chain uses TRBV11-2 and TRBJ2-5; D is perhaps TRBD2 (5 bases). The CDR3 covers 14 residues. The V gene's germline CDR1 is SGHAT and CDR2 FQNNGV. Trimming took off 1 base at V and 2 bases at J, with 8 bases between the two ends. In nucleotides, the CDR3 is TGTGCCAGCAGCTTAGTGCGGGTTCAAGAGACCCAGTACTTC. This sequence encodes CASSLVRVQETQYF.

The gene calls are TRBV18 and TRBJ1-3, with 8 nucleotides matching TRBD1. Germline lookup yields CDR1 KGHSH and CDR2 LQKENI. The CDR3 covers 18 residues. Unmatched junction bases numbered 11, after V lost 4 bases and J lost 0 bases. The CDR3 DNA follows: TGTGCCAGCTCACAACTAGACAGGGGAGGATTCTCTGGAAACACCATATATTTT. Protein: CASSQLDRGGFSGNTIYF.

The J gene is TRBJ2-5, the V gene TRBV11-3, with TRBD2 matching over 8 bases. Trimming at V came to 1 base and at J to 5 bases, leaving 12 bases not matched to a gene. There are 17 residues in the CDR3. Germline-derived CDR1 and CDR2 are SGHNT and YENEEA. The chain's CDR3 is CASSLGRRERESETQYF. The CDR3 DNA follows: TGTGCCAGCAGCTTAGGGCGAAGGGAGCGGGAGAGCGAGACCCAGTACTTC.

The rearrangement links TRBV30 to TRBJ2-5, with D perhaps TRBD2 (5 bases). Germline lookup yields CDR1 GTSNPN and CDR2 SVGIG (reference sequence). This CDR3 region has 12 residues. V was clipped by 6 bases and J by 2 bases, with 10 bases between them. The CDR3 sequence: CACGNTQETQYF. In DNA, the CDR3 is TGTGCCTGCGGGAACACACAAGAGACCCAGTACTTC.

This chain connects TRBV10-3 to TRBJ2-2; perhaps TRBD1 as D (8 bases). Per germline, CDR1 ENHRY and CDR2 SYGVKD. Trimming left V 6 bases short and J 5 bases short, with 13 bases between. This CDR3 contains 14 residues. CDR3 DNA sequence: TGTGCCATCAGGGACAGGGAGGGGACCGGGGAGCTGTTTTTT. As protein: CAIRDREGTGELFF.

The gene calls are TRBV7-2 and TRBJ1-1; D unclear. CDR1 is SGHTA and CDR2 is FQGNSA in the germline V gene. The CDR3 runs to 13 residues. V lost 1 base and J 7 bases, leaving 10 bases between the germline ends. In DNA form, the CDR3 reads TGTGCCAGCAGCTTAGTTTTTGGAGGTGAAGCTTTCTTT. This sequence encodes CASSLVFGGEAFF.

To note about this clone: The sample contains more than one DNA sequence encoding this CDR3. The J gene is TRBJ2-2, the V gene TRBV5-1, with TRBD1 as a possible D gene (6 bases). V lost 4 bases and J 2 bases, leaving 18 bases between the germline ends. The germline gives CDR1 SGHRS, CDR2 YFSETQ. The CDR3 covers 17 residues. This CDR3 is CASSPQQGLRNTGELFF. CDR3 nucleotide sequence: TGCGCCAGCAGCCCCCAACAGGGCCTTAGAAACACCGGGGAGCTGTTTTTT.

The V gene is TRBV5-1, the J gene TRBJ1-3; no reliable D call. V shed 4 bases and J shed 1 base, with 15 bases lying between them. From germline, CDR1 is SGHRS and CDR2 YFSETQ. The CDR3 is made up of 16 amino acids. The CDR3 DNA sequence: TGCGCCAGCAGCCCCGGTTATCCGGGGTCTGGAAACACCATATATTTT. Amino acid sequence: CASSPGYPGSGNTIYF. The full variable domain, its missing parts supplied by reference TRBV5-1 and TRBJ1-3, is KAGVTQTPRYLIKTRGQQVTLSCSPISGHRSVSWYQQTPGQGLQFLFEYFSETQRNKGNFPGRFSGRQFSNSRSEMNVSTLELGDSALYLCASSPGYPGSGNTIYFGEGSWLTVV.

The rearrangement uses TRBV28 and TRBJ2-2; 10 bases map to TRBD2. The ends lost 4 bases at V and 4 bases at J; junction bases unmatched: 3. The CDR3 contains 15 residues. CDR1 is MDHEN and CDR2 is SYDVKM in the germline V gene. The CDR3 here is CASSYRTSGTGELFF. CDR3 coding DNA: TGTGCCAGCAGTTATAGGACTAGCGGCACCGGGGAGCTGTTTTTT.

DNA of the CDR3: TGTGCCAGCAGCTACGGACTAGCGGGAGTCGGTAATGAGCAGTTCTTC. As protein: CASSYGLAGVGNEQFF. The chain employs TRBV7-3 and TRBJ2-1, with TRBD2 matching 13 bases. CDR3 length: 16 amino acids. Germline lookup yields CDR1 SGHTA and CDR2 FQGTGA. V dropped 4 bases and J dropped 7; count of bases not matched to a gene: 7.

The V gene is TRBV7-9, the J gene TRBJ2-7; a weak D match, TRBD2 (6 bases). Trimming removed 3 bases from V and 5 bases from J, with 14 bases in between. CDR3 length equals 14 residues. Germline values: CDR1 SEHNR, CDR2 FQNEAQ (reference sequence). CDR3 amino acids: CASSFGTFNDEQYF. The CDR3 DNA reads as TGTGCCAGCAGCTTCGGGACTTTTAATGACGAGCAGTACTTC. The complete variable domain, with remaining parts taken from reference TRBV7-9 and TRBJ2-7, reads DTGVSQNPRHKITKRGQNVTFRCDPISEHNRLYWYRQTLGQGPEFLTYFQNEAQLEKSRLLSDRFSAERPKGSFSTLEIQRTEQGDSAMYLCASSFGTFNDEQYFGPGTRLTVT.

The chain combines TRBV9 with TRBJ1-1, with 10 bases identical to TRBD1. J lost 4 bases, V lost 3 bases, and 9 bases had no gene match. CDR3 size: 16 residues. Looked up from germline, CDR1 is SGDLS and CDR2 is YYNGEE. Written as DNA, the CDR3 is TGTGCCAGCAGCGGATCCTTGGGACAGGGGAGCACTGAAGCTTTCTTT. Translating gives CASSGSLGQGSTEAFF.

CDR3 sequence reads: CASSPTDHYGYTF. As DNA, the CDR3 is TGTGCCAGCTCACCCACAGACCACTATGGCTACACCTTC. This chain uses TRBV18 with TRBJ1-2; D gene ambiguous. V gave up 3 bases and J gave up 3 bases, with 8 bases separating them. Germline CDR1 is KGHSH and CDR2 is LQKENI. The CDR3 extends over 13 amino acids.

The chain couples TRBV29-1 to TRBJ2-7; 7 bases line up with TRBD1. Trimming cost V 6 bases and J 5 bases; bases outside gene matches: 7. This CDR3 has 12 amino acids. Germline CDR1 SQVTM, CDR2 ANQGSEA. This chain's CDR3 is CSVKTGSNEQYF. The CDR3, as DNA: TGCAGCGTAAAGACAGGGAGCAACGAGCAGTACTTC.

The chain employs TRBV5-1 and TRBJ2-1; tentative D call: TRBD1 (5 bases). V was shortened by 4 bases and J by 2 bases, with 13 bases between the two germline ends. Per germline, CDR1 SGHRS and CDR2 YFSETQ. The CDR3 is 15 amino acids. The CDR3 protein is CASSLQGIAYNEQFF. DNA for the CDR3: TGCGCCAGCAGCCTGCAGGGTATCGCCTACAATGAGCAGTTCTTC.

This clone was counted a single time. V is TRBV6-5 and J is TRBJ2-1; 10 bases fit TRBD1. Germline assignment: CDR1 MNHEY and CDR2 SVGAGI. The CDR3 runs 16 residues. V was clipped by 2 bases and J by 3 bases; unmatched bases: 4. CDR3: CASSYRTGGIYNEQFF. DNA of the CDR3: TGTGCCAGCAGTTACAGGACAGGGGGAATCTACAATGAGCAGTTCTTC.

The V and J genes are TRBV6-5 and TRBJ1-1; D unclear. The CDR3 runs to 14 residues. V shed 4 bases and J shed 1 base, with 10 bases lying between them. Germline CDR1 and CDR2: MNHEY and SVGAGI. DNA of the CDR3: TGTGCCAGCAGTTTTCGGCGAGGGAACACTGAAGCTTTCTTT. This gives the protein CASSFRRGNTEAFF.

J is TRBJ2-1 and V is TRBV10-3; D uncertain. Germline-derived CDR1 and CDR2 are ENHRY and SYGVKD. The CDR3 totals 12 residues. V was shortened by 2 bases and J by 6 bases, with 5 bases between the two germline ends. CDR3 in DNA: TGTGCCATCAGTGAGAGAGGCAATGAGCAGTTCTTC. It encodes CAISERGNEQFF.

The rearrangement links TRBV7-2 to TRBJ2-2, with 7 positions matching TRBD2. The CDR3 spans 16 residues. Germline CDR1 and CDR2: SGHTA and FQGNSA. After removal of 1 base from V and 6 bases from J, the junction contained 8 bases not matched to a gene. The CDR3 nucleotides are TGTGCCAGCAGCTTAGTCGGCGGGAGAACTTCCGGGGAGCTGTTTTTT. The encoded protein is CASSLVGGRTSGELFF.

V usage is TRBV6-1 and J usage is TRBJ2-2; 10 bases match TRBD1. The CDR3 has 15 amino acids. Germline V gene data show CDR1 as MNHNS and CDR2 as SASEGT. V dropped 4 bases and J dropped 5; count of bases not matched to a gene: 4. CDR3 DNA sequence: TGTGCCAGCAGTGCCGGGACAGGGGTAACCGGGGAGCTGTTTTTT. As protein: CASSAGTGVTGELFF.

The V call is TRBV14, the J call TRBJ2-3; 7 bases are a match to TRBD2. V lost 2 bases and J lost 1; bases outside the gene matches: 0. The CDR3 extends over 14 amino acids. Germline CDR1 reads SGHDN; CDR2 reads FVKESK. The CDR3 here is CASSQLAGTDTQYF. The CDR3 nucleotides read TGTGCCAGCAGCCAACTAGCGGGCACAGATACGCAGTATTTT.

The chain carries TRBV11-2 and TRBJ2-5; 7 bases are a match to TRBD1. With 4 bases clipped from V and 4 bases from J, the junction kept 3 bases outside the gene matches. CDR3 length: 13 residues. Germline assignment: CDR1 SGHAT and CDR2 FQNNGV. The CDR3: CASSSTGRETQYF. CDR3 bases: TGTGCCAGCAGCTCGACAGGGCGAGAGACCCAGTACTTC.